This T cell receptor beta chain was found in a study of cytotoxic CD8 clonotypes in ibrutinib-treated CLL. Looking at the study overall: A median around 12 months of treatment, range 6 to 36, preceded the collection of response samples.

Comment on this clone: Its antigen remains unknown.

With V trimmed by 0 bases and J by 0 bases, 9 bases remained unmatched. This CDR3 spans 17 amino acids. CDR1 and CDR2 from the germline V gene are SGHDT and YYEEEE. The method was immunoSEQ multiplex PCR; TCRdb's version includes in-frame clones alone and lacks a portion of them. There are roughly 130,000 clones in the sample; 79% occur only once, and 10% to 15% lies in the top ten. Study-wide results and limits: Private clonotypes, not public ones, expanded at ibrutinib response.

This TCR was recovered from a human donor with chronic lymphocytic leukemia. Sequenced here: PBMCs, sampled after 12 months of ibrutinib treatment. V is TRBV5-6 and J is TRBJ2-7; 7 bases line up with TRBD1. This CDR3 reads CASSLATSGQDSYEQYF. The CDR3 nucleotides are TGTGCCAGCAGCTTGGCCACTTCCGGACAGGACTCCTACGAGCAGTACTTC.